This TCR beta chain came from a study of identical twins. Points from the study as a whole: In cord blood, abundant beta clonotypes had fewer insertions; memory showed no trend. The degree of excess twin sharing was weaker in beta out-of-frame sequences.

This clonotype was seen more than once but under ten times. Its antigen remains unidentified. Through template switching, a universal primer site was introduced, and the cDNA contained unique molecular identifiers. MiXCR was run by TCRdb on the 5' RACE reads, yielding one entry per CDR3 protein. The sample has around 570,000 distinct CDR3 sequences; more than 9% are singletons. Trimming cost V 3 bases and J 6 bases, with 12 bases left between them. CDR3 length: 14 amino acids. The germline CDR1 and CDR2 sequences are LGHNA and YNFKEQ. The same specimen was also included in a second study, on yellow fever vaccine responses in identical twins.

This receptor was taken from a young woman in good health. The sequenced material came from PBMCs. The V and J genes are TRBV4-2 and TRBJ1-5; D possibly corresponds to TRBD1 (6 bases). DNA for the CDR3: TGTGCCAGCAGCCACGAAGGGGGGCTTCAGCCCCAGCATTTT. Protein sequence: CASSHEGGLQPQHF.